This entry features one TCR beta chain sequence. Its antigen is not identified. Some clones are missing from TCRdb's copy, which holds only in-frame ones; the method was immunoSEQ multiplex PCR. The sample holds some 79,000 clones, about 89% seen once. The source of the sample is a study of graft-versus-host responses after intestinal transplantation. This receptor was obtained from a human donor who received an intestinal transplant. Source: unstimulated CD4+ T cells sorted from spleen or lymph node cells, taken before intestinal transplant.

CDR3 loop: CASSLPISGRVHEQYF. The CDR3 bases are TGTGCCAGCAGTTTACCTATTAGCGGGAGGGTCCACGAGCAGTACTTC. The chain links TRBV27 to TRBJ2-7, with TRBD2 matching 11 bases. This CDR3 has 16 amino acids. CDR1 and CDR2 from the germline V gene are MNHEY and SMNVEV (reference sequence). V was pared by 2 bases and J by 5 bases, with 8 bases of the junction left unmatched.